The 18 T cell receptor beta chains presented below share a single source sample, sequenced in a study of blood T cell repertoires in COVID-19. Assay used: immunoSEQ multiplex PCR; TCRdb lists only in-frame clones, some missing. Of 140,000 or so clones in the sample, 60% to 85% were seen once. Sequenced: peripheral blood. Every receptor here comes from a woman aged 60-75 years with acute or convalescent COVID-19.

The genes are TRBV19 and TRBJ2-7; D not certain. CDR3 length: 13 amino acids. Germline V lookup: CDR1 LNHDA, CDR2 SQIVND (reference sequence). V lost 1 base and J 3 bases, leaving 7 bases between the germline ends. CDR3 loop: CASSIGHLYEQYF. The DNA for the CDR3 is TGTGCCAGTAGTATAGGGCACCTCTACGAGCAGTACTTC.

CDR3 coding DNA: TGTGCCAGCTCACCACTTCCAGGGGGCTTTAAAGAGACCCAGTACTTC. Residues: CASSPLPGGFKETQYF. The chain links TRBV18 to TRBJ2-5; 8 nucleotides align to TRBD1. Unmatched junction bases numbered 7, after V lost 1 base and J lost 3 bases. The V gene's germline CDR1 is KGHSH and CDR2 LQKENI. The length of the CDR3 is 16 residues.

The rearrangement joins TRBV19 to TRBJ2-7; the D gene is possibly TRBD1 (5 bases). This CDR3 region has 13 residues. V was shortened by 6 bases and J by 2 bases, with 11 bases between the two germline ends. Germline loops: CDR1 LNHDA, CDR2 SQIVND (reference sequence). The CDR3 DNA is TGTGCCAGTAGCACCCACAGGCCCTACGAGCAGTACTTC. This codes for CASSTHRPYEQYF.

The chain combines TRBV5-1 with TRBJ2-1, with TRBD1 matching over 7 bases. From germline, CDR1 is SGHRS and CDR2 YFSETQ. CDR3 length: 17 residues. V was clipped by 4 bases and J by 4 bases; unmatched bases: 14. The CDR3 DNA reads as TGCGCCAGCAGCCCGGGACAGACATTCCGAGCGTACAATGAGCAGTTCTTC. Amino acids: CASSPGQTFRAYNEQFF.

This clone was counted a few times. CDR3: CASSEDSLAKNIQYF. CDR3 bases: TGTGCCAGCAGCGAGGACAGCTTAGCCAAAAACATTCAGTACTTC. The gene calls are TRBV7-9 and TRBJ2-4; tentative D call: TRBD1 (6 bases). V was shortened by 5 bases and J by 0 bases, with 11 bases between the two germline ends. The germline CDR1 and CDR2 sequences are SEHNR and FQNEAQ (reference sequence). This CDR3 spans 15 amino acids.

V gene TRBV27 combines with J gene TRBJ1-1, with D possibly TRBD1 on 5 matching bases. V gave up 4 bases and J gave up 0 bases, with 15 bases separating them. Germline V gene lookup returns CDR1 MNHEY and CDR2 SMNVEV (reference sequence). The CDR3 loop spans 16 amino acids. CDR3 coding DNA: TGTGCCAGCAGTTCCTACAGGACGGCTATGAACACTGAAGCTTTCTTT. It specifies CASSSYRTAMNTEAFF.

This clone has only one observation. The gene calls are TRBV7-9 and TRBJ1-2; D gene ambiguous. From germline, CDR1 is SEHNR and CDR2 FQNEAQ (reference sequence). This CDR3 has 13 residues. V was cut by 3 bases and J by 7 bases, with 12 bases left in between. The DNA for the CDR3 is TGTGCCAGCAGCTTTAACCAAGCCCGTGGCTACACCTTC. The encoded protein is CASSFNQARGYTF.

In DNA, the CDR3 is TGTGCCAGCAGTTTAATTGGGGCGGGACGGTACAATGAGCAGTTCTTC. This gives the protein CASSLIGAGRYNEQFF. V is TRBV5-4 and J is TRBJ2-1, with a possible D match to TRBD2 (6 bases). CDR3 length equals 16 residues. CDR1 and CDR2 from the germline V gene are SGHNT and YYREEE (reference sequence). Trimming shortened V by 5 bases and J by 4 bases, and 19 bases separated the two germline ends.

This rearrangement joins TRBV3-1 (or the pseudogene TRBV3-2) to TRBJ1-1, with D perhaps matching TRBD1 (5 bases). The V and J ends lost 3 bases and 3 bases respectively, with 14 bases between them. Germline CDR1 and CDR2: LGHDT and YNNKEL (reference sequence). This CDR3 spans 15 amino acids. The CDR3 loop is CASSHQPGGDTEAFF. The CDR3 region has the DNA TGTGCCAGCAGCCACCAACCGGGGGGGGACACTGAAGCTTTCTTT.

This clone was counted a few times. The chain is built from TRBV30 and TRBJ2-7; tentative D call: TRBD1 (5 bases). V gave up 1 base and J gave up 5 bases, with 18 bases separating them. Germline assignment: CDR1 GTSNPN and CDR2 SVGIG (reference sequence). The CDR3 covers 15 residues. This CDR3 reads CAWSAPRGSRNEQYF. The CDR3 coding sequence is TGTGCCTGGAGTGCCCCAAGGGGATCGAGGAACGAGCAGTACTTC. Together with reference TRBV30 and TRBJ2-7, the CDR3 gives the full variable domain: SQTIHQWPATLVQPVGSPLSLECTVEGTSNPNLYWYRQAAGRGLQLLFYSVGIGQISSEVPQNLSASRPQDRQFILSSKKLLLSDSGFYLCAWSAPRGSRNEQYFGPGTRLTVT.

This chain uses TRBV29-1 with TRBJ2-7; maybe TRBD2 (5 bases). Germline loops: CDR1 SQVTM, CDR2 ANQGSEA. The ends were cut back, 5 bases at V and 2 bases at J, with 13 bases in the middle. The CDR3 contains 13 residues. The CDR3 DNA reads as TGCAGCGTTTCTCGGGGTGTCACCTACGAGCAGTACTTC. Translated, it gives CSVSRGVTYEQYF.

The chain is built from TRBV6-6 and TRBJ1-2; 7 bases map to TRBD1. V gave up 5 bases and J gave up 6 bases; unmatched junction bases: 6. CDR3 length: 13 residues. CDR1 and CDR2 from the germline V gene are MNHNY and SVGAGI (reference sequence). CDR3 residues: CASSPPTGDGYTF. The CDR3 DNA reads as TGTGCCAGCAGTCCACCAACAGGGGATGGCTACACCTTC.

The V and J genes are TRBV24-1 and TRBJ2-1; 8 positions agree with TRBD2. Germline V gene sequence: CDR1 KGHDR, CDR2 SFDVKD. CDR3 length: 21 residues. V trimming: 3 bases; J trimming: 8 bases; junction bases outside the gene matches: 26. CDR3: CATSDPLAGSSGPLAPDEQFF. CDR3 DNA sequence: TGTGCCACCAGTGATCCTTTAGCGGGATCATCAGGGCCCCTGGCCCCCGATGAGCAGTTCTTC.

This rearrangement joins TRBV6-6 to TRBJ2-3; D possibly corresponds to TRBD2 (6 bases). The CDR3 runs 15 residues. Per the germline V gene, CDR1 is MNHNY and CDR2 is SVGAGI (reference sequence). V lost 2 bases to trimming and J lost 3 bases, with 12 bases between them. The CDR3 here is CASSYRGGGTDTQYF. The CDR3 nucleotides are TGTGCCAGCAGTTACCGAGGAGGAGGGACAGATACGCAGTATTTT.

The V and J genes are TRBV2 and TRBJ2-2, with 8 bases fitting TRBD2. This CDR3 has 14 amino acids. Looked up from germline, CDR1 is SNHLY and CDR2 is FYNNEI. V lost 6 bases to trimming and J lost 6 bases; unmatched junction nucleotides: 6. DNA for the CDR3: TGTGCCAGCAGGGCCGGACTAGCCCCCGGGGAGCTGTTTTTT. Encoded protein: CASRAGLAPGELFF.

This clone was seen more than once but under ten times. The CDR3 bases are TGTGCCAGCAGCTTACGTAGACAGGAGTTTAATCGGATCACTGAAGCTTTCTTT. Its protein is CASSLRRQEFNRITEAFF. The chain carries TRBV7-9 and TRBJ1-1; the D gene is possibly TRBD1 (6 bases). Germline-derived CDR1 and CDR2 are SEHNR and FQNEAQ (reference sequence). The CDR3 is made up of 18 amino acids. Trimming stripped 2 bases from V and 4 bases from J, with 23 bases between.

There are a few counts of this clone. The chain links TRBV15 to TRBJ2-7; 8 bases fit TRBD2. J lost 3 bases, V lost 5 bases, and 21 bases had no gene match. Germline values: CDR1 LNHNV, CDR2 YYDKDF (reference sequence). This CDR3 is 19 amino acids long. CDR3 residues: CATSSSFGTGGYPFYEQYF. The CDR3, as DNA: TGTGCCACCAGCTCTTCCTTTGGGACGGGAGGGTACCCTTTCTACGAGCAGTACTTC.

The chain combines TRBV10-1 with TRBJ2-7; perhaps TRBD2 as D (5 bases). The V and J ends lost 6 bases and 6 bases respectively, with 6 bases between them. The CDR3 consists of 10 residues. Germline assignment: CDR1 WNHNN and CDR2 SYGVQD (reference sequence). CDR3 sequence (DNA): TGCGCCAGCAGCGGGGTCGAGCAGTACTTC. It codes for CASSGVEQYF.